A single sample is the source of the 9 T cell receptor beta chains below, sequenced in a study of blood T cell repertoires in COVID-19. Clones were sequenced by immunoSEQ multiplex PCR, and TCRdb holds only the in-frame ones, with some missing. The sample carries approximately 230,000 clones, around 85% recorded once. What was sequenced was peripheral blood. The receptors come from an elderly man with acute or convalescent COVID-19.

The genes are TRBV19 and TRBJ2-7, with 8 nucleotides matching TRBD1. The V gene end was trimmed by 6 bases and the J gene end by 5 bases; junction bases not matched to a gene: 6. The germline CDR1 and CDR2 sequences are LNHDA and SQIVND (reference sequence). The length of the CDR3 is 13 residues. The CDR3 reads CASRRTGNHEQYF. CDR3 nucleotide sequence: TGTGCCAGTAGACGGACAGGGAACCACGAGCAGTACTTC.

This chain joins TRBV25-1 and TRBJ1-6; possibly TRBD1 for D (5 bases). Germline V gene data show CDR1 as MGHDK and CDR2 as SYGVNS. The germline V and J ends were trimmed by 6 bases and 7 bases, with 10 bases remaining between them. The CDR3 totals 13 residues. CDR3: CASRQAENSPLHF. The CDR3 DNA is TGTGCCAGCAGACAGGCCGAAAATTCACCCCTCCACTTT.

This chain uses TRBV5-1 with TRBJ2-7, with a weak D call TRBD1 (6 bases). This CDR3 is 14 amino acids long. Per the germline V gene, CDR1 is SGHRS and CDR2 is YFSETQ. V was cut by 2 bases and J by 4 bases, with 13 bases left in between. CDR3 region: CASSFRQGKYEQYF. The CDR3 DNA sequence: TGCGCCAGCAGCTTTAGGCAGGGGAAGTACGAGCAGTACTTC.

The chain is built from TRBV7-9 and TRBJ1-5, with TRBD1 as a possible D gene (6 bases). This CDR3 comprises 17 residues. Germline loops: CDR1 SEHNR, CDR2 FQNEAQ (reference sequence). Trimming stripped 4 bases from V and 2 bases from J, with 18 bases between. The CDR3 spells CASSSTGGGSGNQPQHF. CDR3 coding DNA: TGTGCCAGCAGCTCCACGGGGGGGGGCAGCGGCAATCAGCCCCAGCATTTT.

The J gene is TRBJ1-2, the V gene TRBV6-5; TRBD1 might be the D (6 bases). V was clipped by 2 bases and J by 0 bases, with 13 bases between them. The CDR3 sequence is 16 residues long. Germline loops: CDR1 MNHEY, CDR2 SVGAGI. CDR3 loop: CASSYIGGATNYGYTF. In nucleotides, the CDR3 is TGTGCCAGCAGTTACATCGGGGGGGCCACTAACTATGGCTACACCTTC.

V usage is TRBV7-9 and J usage is TRBJ1-4, with 7 nucleotides matching TRBD1. The germline V gene has CDR1 SEHNR and CDR2 FQNEAQ (reference sequence). This CDR3 contains 15 residues. The V and J ends lost 2 bases and 6 bases, in that order; junction bases with no gene match: 6. In DNA, the CDR3 is TGTGCCAGCAGCTTACGACAGGGATTCGATGAAAAACTGTTTTTT. This codes for CASSLRQGFDEKLFF.

The V gene is TRBV9, the J gene TRBJ2-7, with a possible D match to TRBD1 (5 bases). V shed 0 bases and J shed 0 bases, with 10 bases lying between them. Germline CDR1 is SGDLS and CDR2 is YYNGEE. This CDR3 region has 15 residues. CDR3 coding DNA: TGTGCCAGCAGCGTAGGTTGGGGCAGCTCCTACGAGCAGTACTTC. Translated: CASSVGWGSSYEQYF.

This chain connects TRBV9 to TRBJ2-7; TRBD2 aligns across 8 bases. The V segment lost 4 bases and the J segment 1 base; nucleotides outside the gene matches: 7. The germline V gene has CDR1 SGDLS and CDR2 YYNGEE. This CDR3 has 15 residues. The CDR3 reads CASSPFGGASYEQYF. In nucleotides, the CDR3 is TGTGCCAGCAGCCCTTTCGGGGGGGCTTCCTACGAGCAGTACTTC.

The J gene is TRBJ1-1, the V gene TRBV27; D ambiguous. V shed 5 bases and J shed 0 bases, with 13 bases lying between them. CDR1 and CDR2 (germline): MNHEY, SMNVEV (reference sequence). This CDR3 spans 15 amino acids. DNA of the CDR3: TGTGCCAGCAGTATAAGAGAATCTTTGAACACTGAAGCTTTCTTT. It specifies CASSIRESLNTEAFF.